Below are 23 T cell receptor beta chains sequenced from a single sample in a study of shared clonotypes between healthy human individuals (dated by TCRdb to about 2020). Libraries were made using the immunoSEQ multiplex PCR assay. This is the immuneACCESS table as TCRdb keeps it, with only in-frame sequences that have V and J called. A part of the clones is gone; compared with another copy, unresolved V genes explain less than half, and the rest is unexplained. A total of 2 million to 2.5 million clones appear in this sample, 85% to 95% of them only once. The ten top clones hold 0.13% of the sample. The sequenced sample was naive CD4+ T cells sorted from blood. Interpreted using the paper, the cell subset or site label stands for: CD45RA+ positively selected. The receptors come from a man in his late teens or twenties in good health.

The chain uses TRBV29-1 and TRBJ2-5, with D hard to call. Germline loops: CDR1 SQVTM, CDR2 ANQGSEA. This CDR3 is 10 amino acids long. V lost 4 bases and J 7 bases, leaving 7 bases between the germline ends. CDR3 protein: CSVADPTQYF. The DNA for the CDR3 is TGCAGCGTTGCAGACCCGACCCAGTACTTC.

The chain uses TRBV11-2 and TRBJ2-5; TRBD1 matches 10 bases. With V trimmed by 4 bases and J by 5 bases, 7 bases remained unmatched. Per germline, CDR1 SGHAT and CDR2 FQNNGV. This CDR3 spans 15 amino acids. Here the CDR3 reads CASSSGGQGHETQYF. The DNA of the CDR3 is TGTGCCAGCAGCTCGGGGGGACAGGGGCACGAGACCCAGTACTTC.

This clone occurred a few times. This chain uses TRBV5-6 with TRBJ2-7; D is ambiguous. The V end lost 5 bases, the J end lost 4 bases, and 13 bases lay between the germline ends. CDR3 length equals 13 residues. Germline-derived CDR1 and CDR2 are SGHDT and YYEEEE. Written as DNA, the CDR3 is TGTGCCAGCAGAGGGTCAAAGAAGTACGAGCAGTACTTC. Residues: CASRGSKKYEQYF.

The V and J genes are TRBV2 and TRBJ1-1, with D hard to call. CDR1 and CDR2 from the germline V gene are SNHLY and FYNNEI. V was trimmed by 6 bases and J by 3 bases, leaving 11 bases between them. The CDR3 is made up of 13 amino acids. This CDR3 reads CASSLTAHTEAFF. The DNA for the CDR3 is TGTGCCAGCAGCCTGACGGCTCACACTGAAGCTTTCTTT.

The J gene is TRBJ2-5, the V gene TRBV27; TRBD1 agrees at 8 bases. The V gene's germline CDR1 is MNHEY and CDR2 SMNVEV (reference sequence). CDR3 length: 15 amino acids. Losses at the gene ends were 2 bases for V and 4 bases for J; bases not matched to a gene: 6. The CDR3, as DNA: TGTGCCAGCAGTTTAACGACAGGGGCGGGAGAGACCCAGTACTTC. It codes for CASSLTTGAGETQYF.

J is TRBJ2-7 and V is TRBV6-5; D perhaps matches TRBD1 (6 bases). The germline V gene has CDR1 MNHEY and CDR2 SVGAGI. V was shortened by 0 bases and J by 5 bases, with 11 bases between the two germline ends. The CDR3 loop spans 14 amino acids. The CDR3 loop is CASSYSNRANEQYF. The DNA of the CDR3 is TGTGCCAGCAGTTACTCTAACAGGGCGAACGAGCAGTACTTC.

The chain links TRBV27 to TRBJ2-7, with a weak D call TRBD2 (5 bases). The CDR3 spans 11 residues. Trimming took 9 bases from V and 2 from J, leaving 8 bases between them. CDR1 and CDR2 (germline): MNHEY, SMNVEV (reference sequence). CDR3: CARGRAYEQYF. The CDR3 DNA reads as TGTGCCAGAGGGAGAGCCTACGAGCAGTACTTC.

CDR3 DNA: TGTGCCAGCAGCCGGGACAGGGTAGGAACAGATACGCAGTATTTT. Translated: CASSRDRVGTDTQYF. The chain uses TRBV2 and TRBJ2-3; 9 bases line up with TRBD1. Germline V gives CDR1 SNHLY, CDR2 FYNNEI. Trimming cost V 6 bases and J 3 bases; bases outside gene matches: 7. The CDR3 contains 15 residues.

The genes are TRBV9 and TRBJ2-3, with 14 positions matching TRBD2. CDR3 length: 18 amino acids. V gave up 4 bases and J gave up 4 bases; unmatched junction bases: 11. The germline gives CDR1 SGDLS, CDR2 YYNGEE. In DNA, the CDR3 is TGTGCCAGCAGCAGGGGACTAGCGGGAGTTTTAGTCCCAGATACGCAGTATTTT. Amino acid sequence: CASSRGLAGVLVPDTQYF.

The chain employs TRBV30 and TRBJ2-3; a possible D gene is TRBD2 (5 bases). The germline V and J ends were trimmed by 6 bases and 0 bases, with 7 bases remaining between them. CDR1 and CDR2 from the germline V gene are GTSNPN and SVGIG (reference sequence). The CDR3 covers 12 residues. Here the CDR3 DNA reads TGTGCCTGCAGCGGTAGCACAGATACGCAGTATTTT. The encoded protein is CACSGSTDTQYF.

The V call is TRBV10-3, the J call TRBJ1-3; 8 bases match TRBD1. The CDR3 covers 15 residues. Losses at the gene ends were 5 bases for V and 4 bases for J; bases not matched to a gene: 7. The V gene's germline CDR1 is ENHRY and CDR2 SYGVKD. The CDR3 loop is CAISRAGGAGNTIYF. In nucleotides, the CDR3 is TGTGCCATCAGTAGGGCAGGGGGCGCCGGAAACACCATATATTTT.

V and J are TRBV28 and TRBJ1-2; D is unclear. Germline V gene lookup returns CDR1 MDHEN and CDR2 SYDVKM. Trimming took 3 bases from V and 7 from J, leaving 15 bases between them. This CDR3 is built from 14 residues. The CDR3 reads CASSFSSGVLGYTF. The CDR3 bases are TGTGCCAGCAGTTTTTCCTCCGGGGTGCTTGGCTACACCTTC.

The rearrangement links TRBV4-1 to TRBJ2-7; D remains ambiguous. The CDR3 contains 14 residues. Germline CDR1 and CDR2: MGHRA and YSYEKL. V gave up 3 bases and J gave up 3 bases, with 12 bases separating them. Here the CDR3 reads CASSHPSVGYEQYF. The CDR3, as DNA: TGCGCCAGCAGCCACCCTTCGGTCGGCTACGAGCAGTACTTC.

Comment on this clone: This CDR3 is also generated by other DNA sequences in the sample. The chain recombines TRBV4-1 with TRBJ2-2, with 11 bases fitting TRBD1. The junction had 2 bases not matched to a gene; V was cut back by 0 bases and J by 5 bases. CDR1 MGHRA and CDR2 YSYEKL come from the germline V gene. The CDR3 is made up of 16 amino acids. The CDR3 reads CASSQEGQGVTGELFF. CDR3 sequence (DNA): TGCGCCAGCAGCCAAGAGGGACAGGGGGTAACCGGGGAGCTGTTTTTT.

The chain joins TRBV5-4 to TRBJ2-7; no clear D. The CDR3 is made up of 15 amino acids. V was cut by 1 base and J by 7 bases, with 18 bases left in between. Germline V lookup: CDR1 SGHNT, CDR2 YYREEE (reference sequence). The CDR3 is CASSLNGTNPREQYF. The CDR3 region has the DNA TGTGCCAGCAGCTTGAACGGAACTAACCCTAGGGAGCAGTACTTC.

This clone was seen a single time. This sequence joins TRBV10-2 and TRBJ1-1, with D perhaps TRBD1 (5 bases). The V end was cut by 4 bases, the J end by 1 base, with 7 bases between. The CDR3 is made up of 13 amino acids. Germline V CDR1 and CDR2: WSHSY, SAAADI. CDR3 DNA: TGCGCCAGCAGTGGGGGGTGGAACACTGAAGCTTTCTTT. It yields the protein CASSGGWNTEAFF.

This clone was picked up one time. The junction departs from germline at one end; a sequencing error may be responsible. The chain carries TRBV6-5 and TRBJ2-3; D gene ambiguous. Germline V gene lookup returns CDR1 MNHEY and CDR2 SVGAGI. The CDR3 loop spans 15 amino acids. CDR3 protein: CASSYSDRAADTQYF. In DNA form, the CDR3 reads TGTGCCAGCAGCTACTCAGACCGGGCGGCAGATACGCAGTATTTT.

The gene calls are TRBV2 and TRBJ2-2; 8 bases map to TRBD2. CDR3 length: 17 residues. After removal of 1 base from V and 3 bases from J, the junction contained 7 bases not matched to a gene. The V gene's germline CDR1 is SNHLY and CDR2 FYNNEI. In DNA form, the CDR3 reads TGTGCCAGCAGTGAAGGTAGCGGGGCCCATTACACCGGGGAGCTGTTTTTT. Protein sequence: CASSEGSGAHYTGELFF.

The gene calls are TRBV9 and TRBJ2-1; D is uncertain. This CDR3 contains 15 residues. Germline V gene sequence: CDR1 SGDLS, CDR2 YYNGEE. The V end was cut by 4 bases, the J end by 2 bases, with 13 bases between. This CDR3 reads CASSPKGATYNEQFF. The CDR3 nucleotides are TGTGCCAGCAGCCCTAAGGGTGCTACCTACAATGAGCAGTTCTTC.

The chain couples TRBV6-1 to TRBJ1-1; 7 bases are a match to TRBD1. This CDR3 region has 14 residues. V lost 5 bases and J lost 3; bases outside the gene matches: 6. Germline V lookup: CDR1 MNHNS, CDR2 SASEGT. CDR3 sequence reads: CASSNGQVYTEAFF. In nucleotides, the CDR3 is TGTGCCAGCAGTAACGGACAGGTTTACACTGAAGCTTTCTTT.

The V and J genes are TRBV28 and TRBJ1-2; 10 positions agree with TRBD1. This CDR3 is 14 amino acids long. Germline values: CDR1 MDHEN, CDR2 SYDVKM. The V and J ends lost 3 bases and 8 bases, in that order; junction bases with no gene match: 6. For the CDR3, the DNA is TGTGCCAGCAGTTTTGAAGGGACAGGGGAGGGCTACACCTTC. The encoded protein is CASSFEGTGEGYTF.

This clone came up once. The same CDR3 also results from other DNA sequences found in this sample. J is TRBJ1-1 and V is TRBV9; TRBD1 aligns across 9 bases. The CDR3 covers 16 residues. Looked up from germline, CDR1 is SGDLS and CDR2 is YYNGEE. With V trimmed by 0 bases and J by 0 bases, 3 bases remained unmatched. The CDR3 DNA follows: TGTGCCAGCAGCGTAGGGACAGGGGTCATGAACACTGAAGCTTTCTTT. Its protein product is CASSVGTGVMNTEAFF.

A remark on this clone: Other DNA sequences in this sample translate to the same CDR3. The chain joins TRBV7-2 to TRBJ2-5, with D possibly being TRBD1 (6 bases). CDR1 is SGHTA, CDR2 FQGNSA, per germline. With 2 bases removed from V and 3 bases from J, the gap between germline ends came to 13 bases. The length of the CDR3 is 15 residues. CDR3 nucleotides: TGTGCCAGCAGCTTACGGGGCAGGGGCGAAGAGACCCAGTACTTC. This sequence encodes CASSLRGRGEETQYF.